Each of the 5 T cell receptor beta chains below was sequenced from the same sample in a study of blood T cell repertoires in COVID-19 (dated by TCRdb to the early 2020s). Libraries were made using the immunoSEQ multiplex PCR assay. As stored in TCRdb, this immuneACCESS dataset retains in-frame rearrangements with V and J assigned. A fraction of the clones does not appear; measured against another copy, unresolved V genes explain less than half of the discrepancy, and the remainder lacks a known reason. In all, the sample holds fewer than 200,000 clones, and around 82% of those were seen once. Jointly, the top ten make up 1% to 1.5% of the sample. Input material: peripheral blood. The receptors were sampled from a man aged 55 to 70 who had recovered from COVID-19.

The chain is built from TRBV7-2 and TRBJ2-1; 8 bases are shared with TRBD2. With V trimmed by 7 bases and J by 9 bases, 8 bases remained unmatched. CDR3 length: 13 amino acids. CDR1 and CDR2 (germline): SGHTA, FQGNSA. The CDR3 bases are TGTGCCAGCACGGGACTGGCGGGGGGTGAGCAGTTCTTC. Translating it yields CASTGLAGGEQFF.

This sequence joins TRBV7-2 and TRBJ2-7, with TRBD2 identical over 9 bases. This CDR3 spans 14 amino acids. V lost 5 bases, J lost 2 bases, and 4 bases stayed unmatched. Looked up from germline, CDR1 is SGHTA and CDR2 is FQGNSA. CDR3 coding DNA: TGTGCCAGCAGCCCGCTAGCGGGGCCCTACGAGCAGTACTTC. This encodes CASSPLAGPYEQYF.

The CDR3 loop is CASSLYGSGYTF. For the CDR3, the DNA is TGTGCCAGCAGTTTATACGGGAGCGGCTACACCTTC. The rearrangement joins TRBV28 to TRBJ1-2, with D hard to call. The V gene lost 1 base and the J gene lost 8 bases, with 8 bases spanning the gap. Germline values: CDR1 MDHEN, CDR2 SYDVKM. The CDR3 covers 12 residues.

The CDR3 region has the DNA TGTGCCACCAGTGGTGGTAGCGGGGCCACAGATACGCAGTATTTT. Translated, it gives CATSGGSGATDTQYF. This chain links TRBV24-1 with TRBJ2-3, with TRBD2 identical over 8 bases. CDR1 is KGHDR and CDR2 is SFDVKD in the germline V gene. The CDR3 has 15 residues. The J segment lost 2 bases and the V segment lost 5 bases, leaving 5 bases of the junction unmatched.

The chain links TRBV4-2 to TRBJ2-3; 7 bases line up with TRBD2. Germline trimming cut 0 bases from V and 11 bases from J; bases unmatched to any gene: 5. Germline lookup yields CDR1 LGHNA and CDR2 YNFKEQ. CDR3 length equals 13 residues. The CDR3 region is CASSQDRDYEQYF. DNA of the CDR3: TGTGCCAGCAGCCAAGATCGGGACTATGAGCAGTATTTT.